This T cell receptor beta chain came from a study of T cell clonotyping in hematopoietic cell transplantation. Study findings and constraints: CD4 and CD8 repertoire contributions could not be separated without sorting. Graft donor and pretransplant recipient Inverse Simpson Index values predicted broader posttransplant TCR diversity.

V was pared by 1 base and J by 2 bases, with 9 bases between. The CDR3 is made up of 14 amino acids. Looked up from germline, CDR1 is SGHNT and CDR2 is YENEEA. Assay: immunoSEQ multiplex PCR; the TCRdb copy retains only in-frame clones and omits some. Here the sample spans about 18,000 clones, 65% to 85% being singletons. Of note for this clone: The target antigen is unknown.

The chain employs TRBV11-3 and TRBJ2-7; D is possibly TRBD1 or TRBD2 (6 bases each). This TCR was sampled from a man aged 55-75 years in good health. Some clones in this sample may be carry-over from other donors' samples. The sequencing input was peripheral blood mononuclear cells. CDR3 sequence: CASSLVRGPYEQYF. In DNA, the CDR3 is TGTGCCAGCAGCTTAGTACGGGGGCCCTACGAGCAGTACTTC.